These T cell receptor beta chains were read from a single sample in a study of T-cell reconstitution after alpha-beta-depleted transplantation in children. TCRdb used MiXCR to reprocess the PCR reads, holding one entry per CDR3 protein. This table holds a few hundred thousand distinct CDR3 sequences, 11% found once. Sequencing was performed on peripheral blood, taken 180 days after TCRalphabeta/CD19-depleted stem cell transplant. The receptors were gathered from a male patient aged 2 to 9 who had a stem cell transplant for chronic granulomatous disease, so the T cells may come from the graft donor. Both conserved end residues are part of each CDR3. The D gene is left open where the match is weak. Clone size is given for some rows only: seen once, a few or many times, or a class if the clone is expanded.

clone size	V gene	J gene	D gene	CDR3 protein	CDR3 DNA
few	TRBV2	TRBJ2-7	TRBD2	CASSPSSGSSYEQYF	TGTGCCAGCAGTCCGAGTAGCGGGAGCTCCTACGAGCAGTACTTC
many	TRBV4-2	TRBJ2-2	.	CASTKYRTENTGELFF	TGTGCCAGCACTAAATACCGGACAGAAAACACCGGGGAGCTGTTTTTT
many	TRBV6-2/TRBV6-3	TRBJ2-7	.	CASSYRYEQYF	TGTGCCAGCAGTTACAGGTACGAGCAGTACTTC
many	TRBV7-2	TRBJ1-2	TRBD1	CASSRGGAGGAVGYTF	TGTGCCAGCAGCCGAGGGGGGGCAGGGGGCGCGGTAGGCTACACCTTC
many	TRBV6-2/TRBV6-3	TRBJ2-2	.	CASSYLAGATGELFF	TGTGCCAGCAGTTACTTGGCGGGGGCCACCGGGGAGCTGTTTTTT
few	TRBV20-1	TRBJ2-5	.	CCARRSVSIQETQYF	TGCTGTGCTAGGCGATCGGTGTCGATCCAAGAGACCCAGTACTTC
many	TRBV7-6	TRBJ2-1	.	CASSPDWTTPYNEQFF	TGTGCCAGCAGCCCCGATTGGACTACCCCCTACAATGAGCAGTTCTTC
many	TRBV18	TRBJ2-1	TRBD2	CASSGREDNEQFF	TGTGCCAGCTCAGGGCGGGAGGACAATGAGCAGTTCTTC
many	TRBV6-5	TRBJ2-2	.	CASSYSRDSPVGELFF	TGTGCCAGCAGTTACTCACGGGACTCCCCGGTTGGGGAGCTGTTTTTT
many	TRBV4-1	TRBJ2-7	TRBD1	CASNPPRGIYEQYF	TGCGCCAGCAACCCCCCCAGGGGGATATACGAGCAGTACTTC
many	TRBV5-1	TRBJ2-3	TRBD2	CASSGPSGGLTDTQYF	TGCGCCAGCAGCGGACCTAGCGGGGGACTCACAGATACGCAGTATTTT
many	TRBV20-1	TRBJ2-7	.	CSVAALVGLAEQYF	TGCAGTGTGGCGGCTCTAGTGGGTTTGGCCGAGCAGTACTTC
many	TRBV6-2/TRBV6-3	TRBJ1-5	TRBD1	CASSIAGTEGHIGNQPQHF	TGTGCCAGCAGTATCGCCGGGACAGAAGGGCATATAGGCAATCAGCCCCAGCATTTT
many	TRBV3-1	TRBJ1-6	.	CASTRQALSYNSPLHF	TGTGCCAGCACTCGACAGGCCCTCTCCTATAATTCACCCCTCCACTTT
many	TRBV6-5	TRBJ2-3	TRBD2	CASSYSSGRKSTDTQYF	TGTGCCAGCAGTTACTCTAGCGGGAGGAAAAGCACAGATACGCAGTATTTT
.	TRBV7-9	TRBJ1-4	.	CASSAGSATNEKLFF	TGTGCCAGCAGCGCCGGGTCAGCAACTAATGAAAAACTGTTTTTT
many	TRBV5-5	TRBJ1-1	TRBD1	CASSPRDRGFTEAFF	TGTGCCAGCAGCCCCCGGGACAGGGGGTTTACTGAAGCTTTCTTT
few	TRBV5-1	TRBJ1-2	.	CASSLEGLNYGYTF	TGCGCCAGCAGCTTGGAGGGCTTGAACTATGGCTACACCTTC
many	TRBV5-1	TRBJ2-6	.	CASTSRSGANVLTF	TGCGCCAGCACCTCTCGTTCTGGGGCCAACGTCCTGACTTTC
many	TRBV5-1	TRBJ2-3	TRBD2	CASSFAGDTDTQYF	TGCGCCAGCAGCTTTGCGGGGGACACAGATACGCAGTATTTT
few	TRBV19	TRBJ1-5	.	CASSKPRRGYGQPQHF	TGTGCCAGTAGTAAGCCGAGGAGGGGGTATGGTCAGCCCCAGCATTTT
many	TRBV27	TRBJ2-1	TRBD2	CASRPGLGFDEQFF	TGTGCCAGCAGGCCGGGACTAGGATTCGATGAGCAGTTCTTC
.	TRBV3-1	TRBJ2-7	TRBD1	CASSQTRQGRGYYEQYF	TGTGCCAGCAGCCAGACAAGACAGGGTCGGGGATATTACGAGCAGTACTTC
many	TRBV9	TRBJ1-5	.	CASSVSPGLEPQHF	TGTGCCAGCAGCGTTTCTCCAGGTCTGGAGCCCCAGCATTTT
many	TRBV13	TRBJ2-7	.	CASSYRTTSYEQYF	TGTGCCAGCAGCTACAGGACTACTTCCTACGAGCAGTACTTC
many	TRBV20-1	TRBJ2-1	.	CSARGGLHNEQFF	TGCAGTGCTAGAGGAGGCTTACACAATGAGCAGTTCTTC
many	TRBV5-5	TRBJ2-1	.	CASSLVANEQFF	TGTGCCAGCAGCTTGGTGGCCAATGAGCAGTTCTTC
many	TRBV7-6	TRBJ2-1	.	CASSLYGFTGALAYNEQFF	TGTGCCAGCAGCTTATATGGTTTCACCGGGGCGCTTGCGTACAATGAGCAGTTCTTC
.	TRBV5-1	TRBJ2-7	.	CASGYGPDEQYF	TGTGCCAGCGGCTACGGGCCTGATGAGCAGTACTTC
many	TRBV20-1	TRBJ2-7	TRBD2	CSARPAGLGEQYF	TGCAGTGCCCGTCCAGCGGGACTTGGCGAGCAGTACTTC
many	TRBV29-1	TRBJ2-7	.	CSVEDPAGGWDEQYF	TGCAGCGTTGAAGATCCGGCGGGTGGCTGGGACGAGCAGTACTTC
.	TRBV29-1	TRBJ2-7	.	CSVEGPSPYEQYF	TGCAGCGTTGAAGGTCCCAGCCCCTACGAGCAGTACTTC
many	TRBV20-1	TRBJ2-2	TRBD1	CSARPARQGHTGELFF	TGCAGTGCTAGGCCTGCGAGACAGGGGCACACCGGGGAGCTGTTTTTT
few	TRBV18	TRBJ2-1	.	CASSPGASSYNEQFF	TGTGCCAGCTCACCGGGGGCAAGCTCCTACAATGAGCAGTTCTTC
many	TRBV18	TRBJ1-6	.	CASSPSTGQNSPLHF	TGTGCCAGCTCACCAAGCACAGGCCAGAATTCACCCCTCCACTTT
many	TRBV20-1	TRBJ2-3	.	CSASRGGSTDTQYF	TGCAGTGCTAGCCGCGGAGGGAGCACAGATACGCAGTATTTT
many	TRBV5-1	TRBJ1-2	.	CASSQDGTNYGYTF	TGCGCCAGCAGCCAGGACGGTACTAACTATGGCTACACCTTC
.	TRBV3-1	TRBJ2-7	.	CASSQDHPGLRSYEQYF	TGTGCCAGCAGCCAAGATCACCCGGGGCTGAGGAGCTACGAGCAGTACTTC
many	TRBV12-3/TRBV12-4	TRBJ1-2	.	CASSSRGGGYTF	TGTGCCAGCAGTTCCCGTGGAGGTGGCTACACCTTC
many	TRBV10-3	TRBJ1-6	.	CAIRGDGLSDSPLHF	TGTGCCATCAGGGGGGACGGCCTTTCTGATTCACCCCTCCACTTT
many	TRBV5-1	TRBJ2-5	.	CASSEIMGSQYF	TGCGCCAGCAGCGAAATTATGGGGTCTCAGTACTTC
many	TRBV25-1	TRBJ2-7	TRBD1	CASSGQGSSEQYF	TGTGCCAGCAGTGGACAGGGTTCGTCCGAGCAGTACTTC
many	TRBV7-8	TRBJ2-1	TRBD2	CASSFASGNSREQFF	TGTGCCAGCAGCTTTGCTAGCGGGAACTCGCGTGAGCAGTTCTTC
.	TRBV20-1	TRBJ1-2	TRBD1	CSARYTGGADGYTF	TGCAGTGCTAGATATACAGGGGGCGCCGATGGCTACACCTTC
.	TRBV15	TRBJ2-1	.	CATSGDPLEQFF	TGTGCCACCAGTGGGGACCCCCTGGAGCAGTTCTTC
many	TRBV7-8	TRBJ2-1	.	CASSNLLDVEQFF	TGTGCCAGCAGCAACCTATTGGACGTGGAGCAGTTCTTC
many	TRBV7-2	TRBJ2-3	TRBD2	CASSSSGGPSTDTQYF	TGTGCCAGCAGCTCTAGCGGGGGACCCAGCACAGATACGCAGTATTTT
.	TRBV7-8	TRBJ2-2	TRBD2	CASGYERGLELFF	TGTGCCAGCGGCTATGAGCGGGGGTTGGAGCTGTTTTTT
many	TRBV7-9	TRBJ1-1	.	CASSSGAGF	TGTGCCAGCAGCTCCGGCGCTGGGTTT
many	TRBV7-2	TRBJ2-7	TRBD2	CASSRASGNPYEQYF	TGTGCCAGCAGCCGAGCAAGCGGGAACCCCTACGAGCAGTACTTC
many	TRBV7-2	TRBJ1-2	.	CASSTRPTVSNYGYTF	TGTGCCAGCAGCACCCGCCCGACAGTCTCGAACTATGGCTACACCTTC
many	TRBV20-1	TRBJ2-2	TRBD2	CSAIPLAGGGTGELFF	TGCAGTGCTATCCCCTTGGCGGGAGGGGGCACCGGGGAGCTGTTTTTT
many	TRBV20-1	TRBJ2-7	.	CSARDVGAFYDQYF	TGCAGTGCTAGAGATGTTGGGGCCTTCTACGATCAGTACTTC